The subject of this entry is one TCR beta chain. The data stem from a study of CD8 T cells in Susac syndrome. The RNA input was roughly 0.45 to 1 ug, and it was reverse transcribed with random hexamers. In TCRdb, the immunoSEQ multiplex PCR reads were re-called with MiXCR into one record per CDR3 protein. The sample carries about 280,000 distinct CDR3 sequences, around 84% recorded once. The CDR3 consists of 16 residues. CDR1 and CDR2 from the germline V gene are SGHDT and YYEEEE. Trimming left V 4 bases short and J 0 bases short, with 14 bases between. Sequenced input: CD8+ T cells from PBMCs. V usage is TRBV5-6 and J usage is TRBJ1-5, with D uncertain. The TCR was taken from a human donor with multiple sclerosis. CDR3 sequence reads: CASSAGSAHSNQPQHF. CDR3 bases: TGTGCCAGCAGCGCCGGGTCAGCCCATAGCAATCAGCCCCAGCATTTT.